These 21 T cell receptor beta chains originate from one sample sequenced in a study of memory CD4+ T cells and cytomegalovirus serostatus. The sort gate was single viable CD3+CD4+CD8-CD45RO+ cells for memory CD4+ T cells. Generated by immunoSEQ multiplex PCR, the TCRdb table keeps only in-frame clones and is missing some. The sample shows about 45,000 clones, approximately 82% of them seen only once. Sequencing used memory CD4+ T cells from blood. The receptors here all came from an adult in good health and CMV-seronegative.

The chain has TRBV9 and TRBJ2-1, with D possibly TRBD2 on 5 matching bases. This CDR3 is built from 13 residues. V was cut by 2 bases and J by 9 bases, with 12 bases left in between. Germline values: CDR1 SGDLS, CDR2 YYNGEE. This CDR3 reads CASSVTSGVEQFF. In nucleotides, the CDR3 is TGTGCCAGCAGCGTGACGTCCGGGGTTGAGCAGTTCTTC.

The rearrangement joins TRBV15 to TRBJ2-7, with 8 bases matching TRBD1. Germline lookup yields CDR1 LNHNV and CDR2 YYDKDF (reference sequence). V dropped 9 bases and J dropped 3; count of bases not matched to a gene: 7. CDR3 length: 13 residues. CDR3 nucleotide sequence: TGTGCCACGGCACAGGGGGTCGACTACGAGCAGTACTTC. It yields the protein CATAQGVDYEQYF.

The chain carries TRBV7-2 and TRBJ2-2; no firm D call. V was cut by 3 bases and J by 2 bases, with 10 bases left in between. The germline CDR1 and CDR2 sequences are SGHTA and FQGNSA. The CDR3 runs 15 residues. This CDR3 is CASSLGLHNTGELFF. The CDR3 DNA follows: TGTGCCAGCAGCTTGGGTCTACATAACACCGGGGAGCTGTTTTTT.

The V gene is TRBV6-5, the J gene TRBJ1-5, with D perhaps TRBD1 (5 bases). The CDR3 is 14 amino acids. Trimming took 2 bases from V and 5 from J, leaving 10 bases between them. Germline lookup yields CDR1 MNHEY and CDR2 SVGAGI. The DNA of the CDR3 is TGTGCCAGCAGTTACGATCAGGGTTATCAGCCCCAGCATTTT. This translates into CASSYDQGYQPQHF.

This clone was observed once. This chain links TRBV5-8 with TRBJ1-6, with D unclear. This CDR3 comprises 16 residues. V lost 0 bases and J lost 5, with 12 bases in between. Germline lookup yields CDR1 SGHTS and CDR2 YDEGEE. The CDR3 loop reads CASSLVVGVNNSPLHF. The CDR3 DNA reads TGTGCCAGCAGCTTGGTGGTGGGAGTCAATAATTCACCCCTCCACTTT.

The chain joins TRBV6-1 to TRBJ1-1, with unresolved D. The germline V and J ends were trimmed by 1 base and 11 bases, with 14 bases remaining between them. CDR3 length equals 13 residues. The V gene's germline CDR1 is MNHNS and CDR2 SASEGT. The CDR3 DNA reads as TGTGCCAGCAGTGAAGGCCCCGGGGTTCGCGCTTTCTTT. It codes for CASSEGPGVRAFF.

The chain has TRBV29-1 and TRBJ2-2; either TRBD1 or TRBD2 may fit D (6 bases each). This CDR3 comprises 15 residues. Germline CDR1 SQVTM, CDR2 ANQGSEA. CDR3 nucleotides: TGCGCAGGAGGGGAACAGGGACTGAACACCGGGGAGCTGTTTTTT. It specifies CAGGEQGLNTGELFF.

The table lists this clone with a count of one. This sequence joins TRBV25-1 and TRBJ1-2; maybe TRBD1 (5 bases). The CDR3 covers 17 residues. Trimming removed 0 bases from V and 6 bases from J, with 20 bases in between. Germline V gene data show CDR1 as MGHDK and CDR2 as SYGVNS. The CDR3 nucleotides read TGTGCCAGCAGTGAATATTCCGCTGGGCAGGGTGGAGATGGCTACACCTTC. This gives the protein CASSEYSAGQGGDGYTF.

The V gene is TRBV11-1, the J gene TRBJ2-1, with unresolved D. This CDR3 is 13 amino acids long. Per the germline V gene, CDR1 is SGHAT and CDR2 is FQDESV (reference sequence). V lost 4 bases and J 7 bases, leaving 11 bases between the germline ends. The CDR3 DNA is TGTGCCAGCAGCTCCGCCCTAAGTAATGAGCAGTTCTTC. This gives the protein CASSSALSNEQFF.

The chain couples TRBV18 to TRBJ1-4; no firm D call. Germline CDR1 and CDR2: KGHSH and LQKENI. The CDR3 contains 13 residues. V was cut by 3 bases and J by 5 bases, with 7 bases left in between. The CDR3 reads CASSPGVNEKLFF. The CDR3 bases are TGTGCCAGCTCACCCGGGGTGAATGAAAAACTGTTTTTT.

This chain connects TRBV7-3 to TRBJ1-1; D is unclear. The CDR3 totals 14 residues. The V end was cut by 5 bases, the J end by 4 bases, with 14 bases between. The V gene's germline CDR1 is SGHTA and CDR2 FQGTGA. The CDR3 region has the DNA TGTGCCAGCAGCCCAGGAGGGTCGAGCACTGAAGCTTTCTTT. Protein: CASSPGGSSTEAFF.

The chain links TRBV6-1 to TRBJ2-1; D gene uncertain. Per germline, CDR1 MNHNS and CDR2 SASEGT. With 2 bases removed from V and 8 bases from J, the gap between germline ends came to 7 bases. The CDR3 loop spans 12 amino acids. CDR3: CASSEYRDEQFF. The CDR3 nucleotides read TGTGCCAGCAGTGAATACCGGGATGAGCAGTTCTTC.

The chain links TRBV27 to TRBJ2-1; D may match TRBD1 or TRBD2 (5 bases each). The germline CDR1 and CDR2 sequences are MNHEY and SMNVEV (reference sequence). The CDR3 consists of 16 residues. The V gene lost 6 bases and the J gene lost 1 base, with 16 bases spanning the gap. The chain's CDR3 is CASSRTEWGSYNEQFF. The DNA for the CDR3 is TGTGCCAGCAGCCGCACTGAGTGGGGGTCCTACAATGAGCAGTTCTTC.

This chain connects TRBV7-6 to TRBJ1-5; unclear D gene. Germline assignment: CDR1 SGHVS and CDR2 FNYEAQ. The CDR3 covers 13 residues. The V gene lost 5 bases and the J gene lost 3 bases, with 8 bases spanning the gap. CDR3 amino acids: CASSQGNNQPQHF. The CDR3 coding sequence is TGTGCCAGCAGCCAAGGGAACAATCAGCCCCAGCATTTT.

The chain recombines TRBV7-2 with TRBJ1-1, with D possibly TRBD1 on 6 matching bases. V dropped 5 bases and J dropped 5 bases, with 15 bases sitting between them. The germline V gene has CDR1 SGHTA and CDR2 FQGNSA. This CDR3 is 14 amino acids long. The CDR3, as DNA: TGTGCCAGCAGCAGACAGGTGGGGGGAACTGAAGCTTTCTTT. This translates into CASSRQVGGTEAFF.

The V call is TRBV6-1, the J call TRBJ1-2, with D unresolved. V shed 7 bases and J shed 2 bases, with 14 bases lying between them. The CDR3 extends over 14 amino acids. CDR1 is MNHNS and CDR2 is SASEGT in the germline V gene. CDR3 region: CASTMGRFNYGYTF. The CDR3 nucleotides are TGTGCCAGCACTATGGGCAGGTTCAACTATGGCTACACCTTC.

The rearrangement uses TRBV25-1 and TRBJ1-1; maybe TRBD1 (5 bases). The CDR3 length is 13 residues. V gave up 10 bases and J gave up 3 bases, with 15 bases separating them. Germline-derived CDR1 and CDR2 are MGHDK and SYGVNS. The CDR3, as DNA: TGTGCCACCTCCGACAGTAGACACACTGAAGCTTTCTTT. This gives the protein CATSDSRHTEAFF.

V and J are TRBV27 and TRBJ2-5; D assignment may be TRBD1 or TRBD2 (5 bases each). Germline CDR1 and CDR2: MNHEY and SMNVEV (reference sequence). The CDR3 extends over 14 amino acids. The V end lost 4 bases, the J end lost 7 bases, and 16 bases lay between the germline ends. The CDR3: CASSSTGTHSTQYF. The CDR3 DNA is TGTGCCAGCAGTTCCACCGGGACCCACTCGACCCAGTACTTC.

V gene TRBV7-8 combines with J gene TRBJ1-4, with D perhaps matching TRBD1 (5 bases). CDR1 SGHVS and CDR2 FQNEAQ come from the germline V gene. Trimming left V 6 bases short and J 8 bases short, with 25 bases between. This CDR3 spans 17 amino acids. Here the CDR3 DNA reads TGTGCCAGCAGTTACGGGGGGGGGTACAGAGTAAGGGAAAAACTGTTTTTT. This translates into CASSYGGGYRVREKLFF.

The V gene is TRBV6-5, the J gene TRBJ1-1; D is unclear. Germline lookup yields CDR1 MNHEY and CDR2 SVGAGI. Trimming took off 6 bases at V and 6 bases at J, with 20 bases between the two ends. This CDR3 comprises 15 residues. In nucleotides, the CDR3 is TGTGCCAGCAGAAAACTCGACGGCCGAACCGCTGAAGCTTTCTTT. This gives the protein CASRKLDGRTAEAFF.

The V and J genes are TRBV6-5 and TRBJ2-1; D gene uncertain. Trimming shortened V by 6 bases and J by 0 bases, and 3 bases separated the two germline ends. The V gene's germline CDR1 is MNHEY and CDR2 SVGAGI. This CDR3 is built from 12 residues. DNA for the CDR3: TGTGCCAGCAGGAGCTCCTACAATGAGCAGTTCTTC. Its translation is CASRSSYNEQFF.